This T cell receptor (beta chain) is from a study of T cell responses to AZD1222 COVID-19 vaccine. J gave up 0 bases and V 3 bases, and 12 bases lay outside the gene matches. The length of the CDR3 is 18 residues. Looked up from germline, CDR1 is SGHAT and CDR2 is FQNNGV. TCRdb's copy holds only in-frame clones and misses some; the assay was immunoSEQ multiplex PCR. The table includes about 94,000 clones, roughly 85% detected once. The sequence came from an adult who received the AZD1222 COVID-19 vaccine. The chain joins TRBV11-2 to TRBJ2-3; 7 bases line up with TRBD2. This specimen consisted of peripheral blood, obtained 28 days after the second AZD1222 dose. Here the CDR3 DNA reads TGTGCCAGCAGCTTGGGGCGGGGTAGCGGGTATAGCACAGATACGCAGTATTTT. Translated: CASSLGRGSGYSTDTQYF.